This T cell receptor (beta chain) was recorded in a study of radiotherapy plus CTLA-4 blockade in lung cancer. The CDR3 spans 16 residues. The V end was cut by 0 bases, the J end by 4 bases, with 13 bases between. Germline assignment: CDR1 SGDLS and CDR2 YYNGEE. Ipilimumab CTLA-4 blockade and focal radiation were given to patients with chemo-refractory metastatic non-small-cell lung cancer. This clone was detected once. Measured with immunoSEQ multiplex PCR; TCRdb has only the in-frame clones, and not every one. The repertoire consists of about 72,000 clones, with around 80% occurring once and the leading ten covering under 9%.

V gene TRBV9 combines with J gene TRBJ2-2; D is perhaps TRBD1 (6 bases). The TCR sequence derives from a human donor with non-small cell lung cancer who had a complete response to radiotherapy plus ipilimumab. The specimen comprised peripheral blood, sampled from a patient treated with radiotherapy plus ipilimumab. CDR3 amino acids: CASSVVGHGVTGELFF. The CDR3 nucleotides read TGTGCCAGCAGCGTAGTGGGACATGGAGTCACCGGGGAGCTGTTTTTT.